This is a list of T cell receptor beta chains from one sample in a study of T cells after yellow fever vaccination. TCRdb used MiXCR to reprocess the 5' RACE reads, holding one entry per CDR3 protein. The sample holds some 320,000 distinct CDR3 sequences, about 10% seen once. Sequencing used CD4+ T cells sorted from PBMCs, obtained 5 days after the yellow fever booster vaccination. Receptors were obtained from a man aged 18-30 years who received the YFV17D yellow fever vaccine. Each CDR3 is given with its conserved first and last residue. Fields, in order: V gene, J gene, clone size, CDR3 protein. Only part of the rows carry a size: once, few, many, or a class if the clone is expanded.

TRBV12-3/TRBV12-4	TRBJ2-3	many	CASSLQGTQYF
TRBV7-3	TRBJ2-1	many	CASSRGGSSYNEQFF
TRBV2	TRBJ1-1	few	CASTQNTEAFF
TRBV6-5	TRBJ1-5	few	CASSQGQRNQPQHF
TRBV7-8	TRBJ2-3	.	CASTSVEARGTDTQYF
TRBV20-1	TRBJ1-1	.	CSASPWDRGDTEAFF
TRBV5-1	TRBJ2-1	many	CASTSGGAFIEQFF
TRBV4-2	TRBJ1-2	many	CASSQDSGYGYTF
TRBV18	TRBJ1-2	.	CASSPGRRNYGYTF
TRBV9	TRBJ1-3	many	CASSVAVSGNTIYF
TRBV6-5	TRBJ1-1	.	CASSYNGGDTEAFF